Presented here are 9 T cell receptor beta chains from one specimen sequenced in a study of persistence of HIV-infected CD4 T cells. These receptors' targets are unknown. Nonspecific anti-CD3/anti-CD28 bead stimulation represents the broad CD4+ T cell repertoire. CD4+ T cells upregulating both CD40 ligand and CD69 were sorted as responding cells. Sequencing used immunoSEQ version 4 in survey mode. Clones were sequenced by immunoSEQ multiplex PCR, and TCRdb holds only the in-frame ones, with some missing. The sample lists some 49,000 clones; around 90% were seen once. Sequenced material: CD4+ T cells sorted from PBMCs after roughly 18-hour stimulation, taken from a patient who received antiretroviral therapy. These receptors all stem from an adult woman with HIV who was CMV-seropositive.

The chain combines TRBV9 with TRBJ1-2; TRBD1 matches 9 bases. Germline trimming cut 5 bases from V and 8 bases from J; bases unmatched to any gene: 10. Germline CDR1 is SGDLS and CDR2 is YYNGEE. The CDR3 loop spans 14 amino acids. CDR3 DNA sequence: TGTGCCAGCAGAGATACGGGACAGGGAAGCGGCTACACCTTC. This gives the protein CASRDTGQGSGYTF.

This chain connects TRBV7-9 to TRBJ2-7; D gene unclear. CDR1 and CDR2 from the germline V gene are SEHNR and FQNEAQ (reference sequence). The CDR3 totals 13 residues. V dropped 7 bases and J dropped 6 bases, with 16 bases sitting between them. The CDR3 here is CASTILGPSEQYF. The CDR3 nucleotides read TGTGCCAGCACCATTCTAGGTCCTTCCGAGCAGTACTTC.

The chain joins TRBV5-1 to TRBJ2-7, with D possibly matching TRBD1 (5 bases). The V gene lost 4 bases and the J gene lost 1 base, with 15 bases spanning the gap. In germline, CDR1 is SGHRS, CDR2 YFSETQ. This CDR3 comprises 15 residues. For the CDR3, the DNA is TGCGCCAGCAGCCTCACCGACAGCGTGTCCTACGAGCAGTACTTC. This gives the protein CASSLTDSVSYEQYF.

This clone is a singleton in its sample. The chain links TRBV19 to TRBJ2-2; 12 nucleotides match TRBD2. Germline V gene data show CDR1 as LNHDA and CDR2 as SQIVND (reference sequence). The CDR3 length is 14 residues. V dropped 5 bases and J dropped 6; count of bases not matched to a gene: 1. The CDR3 DNA reads TGTGCCAGTAGTCCTAGCGGGGGGGCCGGGGAGCTGTTTTTT. Translated: CASSPSGGAGELFF.

V and J are TRBV25-1 and TRBJ2-2; D may be TRBD1 or TRBD2 (5 bases each). Trimming removed 1 base at V and 4 bases at J, with 7 bases between. The CDR3 runs 14 residues. Per the germline V gene, CDR1 is MGHDK and CDR2 is SYGVNS. The CDR3: CASSESGTTGELFF. CDR3 DNA: TGTGCCAGCAGTGAATCCGGGACCACCGGGGAGCTGTTTTTT.

The chain employs TRBV27 and TRBJ2-5; 10 bases align to TRBD2. CDR1 MNHEY and CDR2 SMNVEV come from the germline V gene (reference sequence). This CDR3 has 17 amino acids. Trimming cost V 0 bases and J 5 bases; bases outside gene matches: 9. The CDR3 DNA sequence: TGTGCCAGCAGTTTATCGAAGGCTAGCGGGAGAGTTGAGACCCAGTACTTC. Its protein is CASSLSKASGRVETQYF.

This clone was counted only a few times. V usage is TRBV28 and J usage is TRBJ2-7; 9 bases are a match to TRBD2. The CDR3 spans 19 residues. Germline CDR1 and CDR2: MDHEN and SYDVKM. The V segment lost 6 bases and the J segment 4 bases; nucleotides outside the gene matches: 22. In nucleotides, the CDR3 is TGTGCCAGCAGCCGTGGGGCAGGGCTCTTCCGGCTAGCGGGGTACGAGCAGTACTTC. This sequence encodes CASSRGAGLFRLAGYEQYF.

J is TRBJ2-7 and V is TRBV29-1, with D perhaps given as TRBD1 or TRBD2 (5 bases each). Germline V lookup: CDR1 SQVTM, CDR2 ANQGSEA. This CDR3 has 11 residues. V lost 7 bases and J lost 4, with 11 bases in between. The CDR3 region is CSAGDGYEQYF. The CDR3 coding sequence is TGCAGCGCCGGGGACGGGTACGAGCAGTACTTC.

This clone has only one observation. The V call is TRBV3-1 (or the pseudogene TRBV3-2), the J call TRBJ2-3; no clear D. The V and J ends lost 1 base and 7 bases respectively, with 6 bases between them. Germline V lookup: CDR1 LGHDT, CDR2 YNNKEL (reference sequence). The CDR3 spans 12 residues. This CDR3 is CASSQVENTQYF. The CDR3 nucleotides are TGTGCCAGCAGCCAAGTGGAAAATACGCAGTATTTT.